The 13 T cell receptor beta chains below were found in one sample sequenced in a study of blood T cell repertoires in COVID-19. TCRdb keeps only in-frame clones here, not all; method: immunoSEQ multiplex PCR. The table shows tens of thousands of clones, with over 70% occurring only once. Input material: peripheral blood. The receptors were gathered from a human donor with active COVID-19. The donor label of this sample is uncertain.

J is TRBJ2-7 and V is TRBV2; D is ambiguous. From germline, CDR1 is SNHLY and CDR2 FYNNEI. Trimming removed 6 bases at V and 0 bases at J, with 12 bases between. This CDR3 has 14 amino acids. The CDR3 bases are TGTGCCAGCAGCCGAGACTCCATCTCCTACGAGCAGTACTTC. Translation gives CASSRDSISYEQYF.

CDR3 sequence: CASSIWTGTYTEAFF. The CDR3 coding sequence is TGTGCCAGCAGCATTTGGACAGGGACTTACACTGAAGCTTTCTTT. The chain joins TRBV7-9 to TRBJ1-1; TRBD1 aligns across 8 bases. CDR1 SEHNR and CDR2 FQNEAQ come from the germline V gene (reference sequence). There are 15 residues in the CDR3. After removal of 5 bases from V and 3 bases from J, the junction contained 8 bases not matched to a gene.

The chain carries TRBV7-3 and TRBJ2-1; 7 bases line up with TRBD2. The CDR3 has 15 residues. CDR1 is SGHTA, CDR2 FQGTGA, per germline. V gave up 2 bases and J gave up 2 bases; unmatched junction bases: 3. The CDR3 sequence: CASSLSAGAYNEQFF. CDR3 bases: TGTGCCAGCAGCTTATCGGCGGGGGCCTACAATGAGCAGTTCTTC.

The chain couples TRBV24-1 to TRBJ2-1; maybe TRBD2 (5 bases). Germline CDR1 reads KGHDR; CDR2 reads SFDVKD. V gave up 5 bases and J gave up 4 bases, with 17 bases separating them. There are 16 residues in the CDR3. CDR3 DNA sequence: TGTGCCACCAGTGCCGTGGCCGGGAACCGTTACAATGAGCAGTTCTTC. It translates to CATSAVAGNRYNEQFF.

The CDR3 reads CASFPSDRKGGELFF. The DNA for the CDR3 is TGTGCCAGCTTTCCGTCGGACAGAAAAGGCGGGGAGCTGTTTTTT. The chain carries TRBV13 and TRBJ2-2, with a tentative D call TRBD1 (6 bases). Trimming removed 8 bases from V and 7 bases from J, with 20 bases in between. Germline CDR1 PRHDT, CDR2 FYEKMQ (reference sequence). This CDR3 is built from 15 residues. The full variable domain, in which reference TRBV13 and TRBJ2-2 provide the parts outside the CDR3, is AAGVIQSPRHLIKEKRETATLKCYPIPRHDTVYWYQQGPGQDPQFLISFYEKMQSDKGSIPDRFSAQQFSDYHSELNMSSLELGDSALYFCASFPSDRKGGELFFGEGSRLTVL.

The chain is built from TRBV19 and TRBJ1-5; 8 nucleotides align to TRBD1. V shed 4 bases and J 6 bases; nucleotides not matched to a gene: 2. Germline V gene data show CDR1 as LNHDA and CDR2 as SQIVND (reference sequence). The CDR3 runs 13 residues. The CDR3 sequence: CASSTGGGQPQHF. CDR3 in DNA: TGTGCCAGTAGTACAGGGGGCGGTCAGCCCCAGCATTTT.

CDR3 residues: CASSVEQGRTDTQYF. DNA for the CDR3: TGTGCCAGCAGCGTAGAACAGGGACGCACAGATACGCAGTATTTT. The chain has TRBV9 and TRBJ2-3, with D possibly TRBD1 on 6 matching bases. Germline V lookup: CDR1 SGDLS, CDR2 YYNGEE. V lost 0 bases, J lost 1 base, and 9 bases lay in between. The CDR3 extends over 15 amino acids. The full variable domain, rest sourced from reference TRBV9 and TRBJ2-3, is DSGVTQTPKHLITATGQRVTLRCSPRSGDLSVYWYQQSLDQGLQFLIQYYNGEERAKGNILERFSAQQFPDLHSELNLSSLELGDSALYFCASSVEQGRTDTQYFGPGTRLTVL.

This clone has only a few counts. The rearrangement uses TRBV5-1 and TRBJ1-2; D not resolved. Trimming took off 1 base at V and 4 bases at J, with 11 bases between the two ends. The CDR3 is 14 residues long. Germline CDR1 reads SGHRS; CDR2 reads YFSETQ. The CDR3 DNA reads TGCGCCAGCAGCTTGTTCACACCCGTCTATGGCTACACCTTC. Protein product: CASSLFTPVYGYTF.

The V call is TRBV2, the J call TRBJ1-2; D is unclear. V lost 7 bases and J lost 6, with 9 bases in between. The CDR3 totals 11 residues. Germline-derived CDR1 and CDR2 are SNHLY and FYNNEI. In nucleotides, the CDR3 is TGTGCCAGCACCACAGTTAATGGCTACACCTTC. It codes for CASTTVNGYTF. Complete variable domain (other parts from reference TRBV2 and TRBJ1-2): EPEVTQTPSHQVTQMGQEVILRCVPISNHLYFYWYRQILGQKVEFLVSFYNNEISEKSEIFDDQFSVERPDGSNFTLKIRSTKLEDSAMYFCASTTVNGYTFGSGTRLTVV.

J is TRBJ2-7 and V is TRBV5-1; 9 bases line up with TRBD1. The CDR3 consists of 16 residues. V gave up 4 bases and J gave up 5 bases; unmatched junction bases: 13. The germline CDR1 and CDR2 sequences are SGHRS and YFSETQ. The DNA for the CDR3 is TGCGCCAGCAGCCCCCTCGGGACAGGGTTCGTCGACGAGCAGTACTTC. Translated: CASSPLGTGFVDEQYF.

The chain recombines TRBV7-6 with TRBJ1-4, with D possibly TRBD1 on 5 matching bases. Germline V gives CDR1 SGHVS, CDR2 FNYEAQ. This CDR3 has 15 residues. V lost 2 bases, J lost 7 bases, and 14 bases lay in between. The CDR3 loop is CASSLSVGLREKLFF. The DNA for the CDR3 is TGTGCCAGCAGCTTAAGCGTGGGACTCCGTGAAAAACTGTTTTTT. The full variable domain, rest sourced from reference TRBV7-6 and TRBJ1-4, is GAGVSQSPRYKVTKRGQDVALRCDPISGHVSLYWYRQALGQGPEFLTYFNYEAQQDKSGLPNDRFSAERPEGSISTLTIQRTEQRDSAMYRCASSLSVGLREKLFFGSGTQLSVL.

The chain joins TRBV28 to TRBJ2-7; D perhaps matches TRBD1 (6 bases). Germline V lookup: CDR1 MDHEN, CDR2 SYDVKM. V gave up 5 bases and J gave up 2 bases, with 13 bases separating them. The CDR3 has 14 amino acids. The DNA for the CDR3 is TGTGCCAGCAGTCTCCCAGGGGCAGCCTACGAGCAGTACTTC. Amino acid sequence: CASSLPGAAYEQYF. The full variable domain, rest sourced from reference TRBV28 and TRBJ2-7, is DVKVTQSSRYLVKRTGEKVFLECVQDMDHENMFWYRQDPGLGLRLIYFSYDVKMKEKGDIPEGYSVSREKKERFSLILESASTNQTSMYLCASSLPGAAYEQYFGPGTRLTVT.

The V gene is TRBV5-8, the J gene TRBJ2-1, with 10 bases identical to TRBD1. CDR3 length equals 15 residues. Germline trimming cut 0 bases from V and 7 bases from J; bases unmatched to any gene: 4. The germline gives CDR1 SGHTS, CDR2 YDEGEE. CDR3 coding DNA: TGTGCCAGCAGCTTGGGACAGGGGGCGCGGAATGAGCAGTTCTTC. The encoded protein is CASSLGQGARNEQFF.